The 28 T cell receptor beta chains listed next were all sequenced from one sample in a study of technical replicates of blood from several donors. Some clones are missing from TCRdb's copy, which holds only in-frame ones; the method was immunoSEQ multiplex PCR. This sample has around 70,000 clones, with around 95% found just once. The specimen sequenced was T cells isolated from PBMCs. The receptors were sampled from a human donor in good health.

The V gene is TRBV28, the J gene TRBJ2-4, with a tentative D call TRBD1 (5 bases). Per germline, CDR1 MDHEN and CDR2 SYDVKM. V was cut by 6 bases and J by 6 bases, with 18 bases left in between. The CDR3 consists of 15 residues. Written as DNA, the CDR3 is TGTGCCAGCAGGACAGACGGAAGTGGAAGAAACATTCAGTACTTC. Amino acids: CASRTDGSGRNIQYF.

The gene calls are TRBV7-8 and TRBJ1-3; 9 bases line up with TRBD1. The CDR3 runs 16 residues. V lost 4 bases, J lost 3 bases, and 7 bases stayed unmatched. CDR1 and CDR2 from the germline V gene are SGHVS and FQNEAQ. Here the CDR3 reads CASSSRDRADGNTIYF. The CDR3 nucleotides are TGTGCCAGCAGCTCGCGGGACAGGGCTGATGGAAACACCATATATTTT.

This sequence joins TRBV4-2 and TRBJ2-7, with 11 bases identical to TRBD2. CDR1 is LGHNA and CDR2 is YNFKEQ in the germline V gene. V lost 1 base and J lost 2; bases outside the gene matches: 1. The CDR3 is made up of 15 amino acids. The CDR3 protein is CASSQALAGAYEQYF. CDR3 sequence (DNA): TGTGCCAGCAGCCAAGCACTAGCGGGAGCCTACGAGCAGTACTTC.

The chain joins TRBV28 to TRBJ2-7; no reliable D call. In germline, CDR1 is MDHEN, CDR2 SYDVKM. V lost 5 bases and J 2 bases, leaving 7 bases between the germline ends. This CDR3 comprises 12 residues. The CDR3 sequence is CASSPPAYEQYF. Written as DNA, the CDR3 is TGTGCCAGCAGTCCCCCGGCCTACGAGCAGTACTTC.

The rearrangement links TRBV5-6 to TRBJ2-1, with 11 bases identical to TRBD2. CDR1 and CDR2 from the germline V gene are SGHDT and YYEEEE. V lost 1 base and J lost 8; bases outside the gene matches: 5. CDR3 length: 15 residues. The CDR3 bases are TGTGCCAGCAGCTTGAGGCTAGCGGGAGGCTATGAGCAGTTCTTC. Translated: CASSLRLAGGYEQFF. Drawing the rest from reference TRBV5-6 and TRBJ2-1, the complete variable domain is DAGVTQSPTHLIKTRGQQVTLRCSPKSGHDTVSWYQQALGQGPQFIFQYYEEEERQRGNFPDRFSGHQFPNYSSELNVNALLLGDSALYLCASSLRLAGGYEQFFGPGTRLTVL.

This clone has a single count. This chain uses TRBV6-4 with TRBJ2-2, with TRBD1 matching over 7 bases. Looked up from germline, CDR1 is MRHNA and CDR2 is SNTAGT. V lost 8 bases, J lost 5 bases, and 5 bases stayed unmatched. The CDR3 runs 13 residues. The CDR3: CASRDSWTGELFF. The CDR3 coding sequence is TGTGCCAGCCGGGACAGCTGGACCGGGGAGCTGTTTTTT.

This sequence joins TRBV5-1 and TRBJ1-2; D gene unclear. Trimming shortened V by 4 bases and J by 4 bases, and 11 bases separated the two germline ends. CDR1 SGHRS and CDR2 YFSETQ come from the germline V gene. This CDR3 region has 13 residues. The CDR3 loop is CASSPEASYGYTF. The CDR3 coding sequence is TGCGCCAGCAGCCCGGAGGCCTCCTATGGCTACACCTTC.

The V call is TRBV7-2, the J call TRBJ1-4; 9 bases line up with TRBD1. This CDR3 is built from 16 residues. Trimming cost V 3 bases and J 4 bases; bases outside gene matches: 6. Germline V gives CDR1 SGHTA, CDR2 FQGNSA. CDR3 amino acids: CASSLTGGEGNEKLFF. The DNA for the CDR3 is TGTGCCAGCAGCTTGACAGGGGGAGAGGGTAATGAAAAACTGTTTTTT.

The chain uses TRBV6-1 and TRBJ1-5, with a tentative D call TRBD1 (6 bases). CDR3 length equals 14 residues. Germline values: CDR1 MNHNS, CDR2 SASEGT. Trimming took off 7 bases at V and 10 bases at J, with 20 bases between the two ends. Here the CDR3 reads CASKHQDSSFPQHF. In nucleotides, the CDR3 is TGTGCCAGCAAGCATCAGGACAGTAGTTTTCCCCAGCATTTT.

The rearrangement joins TRBV2 to TRBJ2-2; 8 nucleotides agree with TRBD2. The germline gives CDR1 SNHLY, CDR2 FYNNEI. V trimming: 5 bases; J trimming: 5 bases; junction bases outside the gene matches: 4. CDR3 length equals 14 residues. The CDR3: CASSPSGGTGELFF. DNA of the CDR3: TGTGCCAGCAGTCCATCGGGGGGGACCGGGGAGCTGTTTTTT.

This clone was seen only a few times. This rearrangement joins TRBV7-9 to TRBJ1-5, with D hard to call. This CDR3 has 12 amino acids. Per the germline V gene, CDR1 is SEHNR and CDR2 is FQNEAQ (reference sequence). Deletions cut 1 base from V and 9 bases from J, with 7 bases between. CDR3 nucleotide sequence: TGTGCCAGCAGCTTAGGGAGTTCGCCCCAGCATTTT. It codes for CASSLGSSPQHF.

J is TRBJ2-2 and V is TRBV2; TRBD1 might be the D (5 bases). The CDR3 extends over 14 amino acids. Germline V gene data show CDR1 as SNHLY and CDR2 as FYNNEI. The V and J ends lost 4 bases and 7 bases respectively, with 13 bases between them. CDR3 sequence: CASSVVDNLGELFF. CDR3 DNA: TGTGCCAGCAGTGTGGTGGACAACCTCGGGGAGCTGTTTTTT.

This clone was found once. The rearrangement joins TRBV19 to TRBJ1-5; the match to TRBD1 covers 8 bases. The CDR3 length is 14 residues. The ends lost 9 bases at V and 5 bases at J; junction bases unmatched: 9. The germline V gene encodes CDR1 LNHDA and CDR2 SQIVND (reference sequence). CDR3 bases: TGTGCCAGCCAGGACAGGGAAGGGTATCAGCCCCAGCATTTT. The encoded protein is CASQDREGYQPQHF.

V is TRBV6-5 and J is TRBJ2-7, with a possible D match to TRBD2 (6 bases). The ends were cut back, 3 bases at V and 2 bases at J, with 14 bases in the middle. This CDR3 is built from 15 residues. Germline V gives CDR1 MNHEY, CDR2 SVGAGI. The CDR3 DNA sequence: TGTGCCAGCAGTTATGGGGGACTCTCACCCTACGAGCAGTACTTC. Its protein product is CASSYGGLSPYEQYF.

This chain joins TRBV27 and TRBJ2-7, with TRBD1 identical over 9 bases. The CDR3 totals 16 residues. CDR1 and CDR2 from the germline V gene are MNHEY and SMNVEV (reference sequence). V lost 0 bases to trimming and J lost 3 bases; unmatched junction nucleotides: 6. CDR3 loop: CASSLSRTGEVYEQYF. As DNA, the CDR3 is TGTGCCAGCAGTTTATCCCGGACAGGGGAGGTCTACGAGCAGTACTTC.

The rearrangement joins TRBV4-1 to TRBJ2-2, with TRBD1 matching 10 bases. Germline V gene lookup returns CDR1 MGHRA and CDR2 YSYEKL. The CDR3 extends over 16 amino acids. Unmatched junction bases numbered 7, after V lost 3 bases and J lost 6 bases. Here the CDR3 reads CASSHPGTGVAGELFF. CDR3 sequence (DNA): TGCGCCAGCAGCCACCCCGGGACAGGGGTTGCCGGGGAGCTGTTTTTT.

This rearrangement joins TRBV29-1 to TRBJ1-2; D unresolved. This CDR3 region has 14 residues. Germline-derived CDR1 and CDR2 are SQVTM and ANQGSEA. Trimming took off 6 bases at V and 2 bases at J, with 16 bases between the two ends. The CDR3 spells CSVSVGGYNYGYTF. CDR3 DNA: TGCAGCGTCTCAGTCGGAGGCTACAACTATGGCTACACCTTC. Drawing the rest from reference TRBV29-1 and TRBJ1-2, the complete variable domain is SAVISQKPSRDICQRGTSLTIQCQVDSQVTMMFWYRQQPGQSLTLIATANQGSEATYESGFVIDKFPISRPNLTFSTLTVSNMSPEDSSIYLCSVSVGGYNYGYTFGSGTRLTVV.

V gene TRBV2 combines with J gene TRBJ2-7; 11 bases align to TRBD2. The CDR3 sequence is 14 residues long. In germline, CDR1 is SNHLY, CDR2 FYNNEI. Unmatched junction bases numbered 3, after V lost 3 bases and J lost 5 bases. The CDR3 reads CASSETSGTHEQYF. The CDR3 DNA reads TGTGCCAGCAGTGAGACTAGCGGGACTCACGAGCAGTACTTC. The variable domain in full, completed from reference TRBV2 and TRBJ2-7, reads EPEVTQTPSHQVTQMGQEVILRCVPISNHLYFYWYRQILGQKVEFLVSFYNNEISEKSEIFDDQFSVERPDGSNFTLKIRSTKLEDSAMYFCASSETSGTHEQYFGPGTRLTVT.

The V gene is TRBV2, the J gene TRBJ1-3, with D tentatively TRBD1 (5 bases). V gave up 7 bases and J gave up 2 bases, with 18 bases separating them. The CDR3 is 16 amino acids. CDR1 is SNHLY, CDR2 FYNNEI, per germline. The CDR3 loop reads CASIFGSRATGNTIYF. CDR3 in DNA: TGTGCCAGCATCTTCGGGAGCAGGGCGACTGGAAACACCATATATTTT.

The rearrangement links TRBV7-9 to TRBJ1-6; 8 bases agree with TRBD1. Germline-derived CDR1 and CDR2 are SEHNR and FQNEAQ (reference sequence). The CDR3 totals 15 residues. With 4 bases clipped from V and 8 bases from J, the junction kept 7 bases outside the gene matches. The CDR3 loop is CASSSRDRLDSPLHF. The CDR3 DNA follows: TGTGCCAGCAGCTCCAGGGACAGGCTGGATTCACCCCTCCACTTT. The variable domain in full, completed from reference TRBV7-9 and TRBJ1-6, reads DTGVSQNPRHKITKRGQNVTFRCDPISEHNRLYWYRQTLGQGPEFLTYFQNEAQLEKSRLLSDRFSAERPKGSFSTLEIQRTEQGDSAMYLCASSSRDRLDSPLHFGNGTRLTVT.

The J gene is TRBJ2-7, the V gene TRBV25-1, with a tentative D call TRBD2 (6 bases). The germline gives CDR1 MGHDK, CDR2 SYGVNS. Trimming took off 4 bases at V and 5 bases at J, with 21 bases between the two ends. The CDR3 has 16 residues. This CDR3 reads CASSATRGAQRDEQYF. The CDR3 region has the DNA TGTGCCAGCAGTGCAACTCGCGGGGCCCAGCGGGACGAGCAGTACTTC.

V and J are TRBV28 and TRBJ1-2, with 7 bases that match TRBD1. CDR1 is MDHEN and CDR2 is SYDVKM in the germline V gene. Trimming took 5 bases from V and 0 from J; bases not matched to a gene: 3. CDR3 length equals 14 residues. CDR3 bases: TGTGCCAGCAGTCGGGACAGCACTAACTATGGCTACACCTTC. Translation gives CASSRDSTNYGYTF.

The V gene is TRBV5-1, the J gene TRBJ2-7; 11 bases line up with TRBD1. The germline V gene has CDR1 SGHRS and CDR2 YFSETQ. CDR3 length: 14 residues. The V and J ends lost 4 bases and 5 bases, in that order; junction bases with no gene match: 5. This CDR3 reads CASSRTGGRDEQYF. The CDR3 DNA reads as TGCGCCAGCAGCCGGACAGGGGGCAGGGACGAGCAGTACTTC.

The rearrangement joins TRBV29-1 to TRBJ1-5, with 9 nucleotides matching TRBD1. The CDR3 runs to 14 residues. CDR1 is SQVTM and CDR2 is ANQGSEA in the germline V gene. V lost 4 bases and J lost 5; bases outside the gene matches: 6. CDR3 amino acids: CSVAEGTGYQPQHF. CDR3 nucleotides: TGCAGCGTTGCCGAAGGGACAGGGTATCAGCCCCAGCATTTT.

The genes are TRBV21-1 and TRBJ2-7; the DNA was not used to check the table's D call, TRBD2. TRBV21-1 is recorded as a pseudogene. This CDR3 spans 17 amino acids. CDR3 bases: TGTGCCAGCATTCCAATTAGAACTAGCGGGGGAAGATACGAGCAGTACTTC. Translating gives CASIPIRTSGGRYEQYF.

The J gene is TRBJ2-1, the V gene TRBV27; 9 nucleotides line up with TRBD2. V was clipped by 6 bases and J by 4 bases; unmatched bases: 4. CDR1 and CDR2 from the germline V gene are MNHEY and SMNVEV (reference sequence). The CDR3 totals 14 residues. CDR3 in DNA: TGTGCCAGCAGGCGGCGGGAGGGGTACAATGAGCAGTTCTTC. It specifies CASRRREGYNEQFF.

This clone was observed a single time. This chain links TRBV5-8 with TRBJ1-4, with TRBD1 matching 10 bases. This CDR3 region has 16 residues. Germline CDR1 SGHTS, CDR2 YDEGEE. Trimming took 4 bases from V and 8 from J; bases not matched to a gene: 11. Here the CDR3 DNA reads TGTGCCAGCAGCCCCGGGACAGGGGATTGGTCCGAAAAACTGTTTTTT. Translating gives CASSPGTGDWSEKLFF.

The chain uses TRBV5-4 and TRBJ2-5; 8 nucleotides match TRBD2. The J segment lost 1 base and the V segment lost 4 bases, leaving 6 bases of the junction unmatched. CDR1 SGHNT and CDR2 YYREEE come from the germline V gene (reference sequence). The CDR3 runs 15 residues. The CDR3 protein is CASSHLAGGQETQYF. The CDR3 bases are TGTGCCAGCAGCCACCTTGCGGGGGGCCAAGAGACCCAGTACTTC.